The 31 T cell receptor beta chains listed next were all sequenced from one sample in a study of CD8 T cells in ankylosing spondylitis. TCRdb used MiXCR to reprocess the 5' RACE reads, holding one entry per CDR3 protein. The top ten clones hold 4.3% of a sample with 150,000 to 200,000 distinct CDR3 sequences, 15% to 20% of them seen once. The sample taken for sequencing was blood, either unsorted or a sorted T cell fraction (not recorded which). These receptors were obtained from a male donor between 5 and 35 years old with ankylosing spondylitis or in good health (not recorded which).

There are many counts of this clonotype. V is TRBV9 and J is TRBJ2-3; tentatively, D is TRBD2 (6 bases). CDR1 is SGDLS and CDR2 is YYNGEE in the germline V gene. The CDR3 totals 14 residues. V lost 0 bases and J lost 5, with 10 bases in between. CDR3 sequence reads: CASSVGLVLDTQYF. CDR3 in DNA: TGTGCCAGCAGCGTAGGACTAGTTCTAGATACGCAGTATTTT.

The chain uses TRBV24-1 and TRBJ2-5; the D is unclear. The CDR3 contains 11 residues. V was cut by 6 bases and J by 5 bases, with 6 bases left in between. Germline-derived CDR1 and CDR2 are KGHDR and SFDVKD. The CDR3 bases are TGTGCCACCAGTTTGAAGGAGACCCAGTACTTC. Its protein product is CATSLKETQYF.

This clonotype was seen at least ten times. This chain connects TRBV18 to TRBJ1-5, with TRBD1 matching over 8 bases. J lost 8 bases, V lost 5 bases, and 8 bases had no gene match. The CDR3 covers 14 residues. The germline CDR1 and CDR2 sequences are KGHSH and LQKENI. The DNA for the CDR3 is TGTGCCAGCTCATTACAGGGGGGCGAGGAGCCCCAGCATTTT. Amino acid sequence: CASSLQGGEEPQHF.

This sequence joins TRBV7-8 and TRBJ2-3; D not resolved. Germline CDR1 reads SGHVS; CDR2 reads FQNEAQ. V was shortened by 2 bases and J by 5 bases, with 17 bases between the two germline ends. The CDR3 is 16 residues long. The CDR3 nucleotides read TGTGCCAGCAGCTTAAACAGAGTGGGTTTAGGAGATACGCAGTATTTT. It specifies CASSLNRVGLGDTQYF.

This clonotype has just a few counts. A much larger clone sits a single nucleotide away, making a read error possible. The rearrangement joins TRBV20-1 to TRBJ1-2; tentative D call: TRBD1 (6 bases). CDR1 and CDR2 from the germline V gene are DFQATT and SNEGSKA (reference sequence). The CDR3 length is 13 residues. DNA of the CDR3: TGCAGTGCTAGTCCCGGGACAAGGGGTGCCTACCCCTTC. Its protein is CSASPGTRGAYPF.

This clonotype was counted only a few times. This rearrangement joins TRBV7-8 to TRBJ2-7; D gene unclear. CDR3 length equals 15 residues. V lost 5 bases and J 2 bases, leaving 16 bases between the germline ends. Germline values: CDR1 SGHVS, CDR2 FQNEAQ. CDR3 amino acids: CASSLYPGGAYEQYF. CDR3 nucleotide sequence: TGTGCCAGCAGCCTGTACCCAGGCGGCGCCTACGAGCAGTACTTC. The full variable domain, completed using reference TRBV7-8 and TRBJ2-7, is GAGVSQSPRYKVAKRGQDVALRCDPISGHVSLFWYQQALGQGPEFLTYFQNEAQLDKSGLPSDRFFAERPEGSVSTLKIQRTQQEDSAVYLCASSLYPGGAYEQYFGPGTRLTVT.

This clonotype was detected many times. Its ends do not fully match the called genes, so a read error is possible. The CDR3 loop reads CSARGTGALDGVF. The CDR3 region has the DNA TGCAGTGCTAGAGGTACAGGGGCCCTGGATGGTGTCTTT. The V gene is TRBV20-1, the J gene TRBJ1-1, with TRBD1 matching 7 bases. The CDR3 is 13 residues long. Germline loops: CDR1 DFQATT, CDR2 SNEGSKA (reference sequence).

The CDR3 loop reads CSAPRTRQFF. The CDR3 DNA sequence: TGCAGTGCTCCCCGTACCAGGCAGTTCTTC. This chain joins TRBV20-1 and TRBJ2-1; D gene uncertain. The ends were cut back, 5 bases at V and 12 bases at J, with 11 bases in the middle. The CDR3 length is 10 residues. The germline V gene has CDR1 DFQATT and CDR2 SNEGSKA (reference sequence).

This chain links TRBV15 with TRBJ2-1; tentatively, D is TRBD1 (5 bases). The CDR3 length is 12 residues. CDR1 LNHNV and CDR2 YYDKDF come from the germline V gene (reference sequence). V dropped 3 bases and J dropped 8 bases, with 8 bases sitting between them. CDR3 residues: CATSSQGDEQFF. In nucleotides, the CDR3 is TGTGCCACCAGCAGCCAGGGCGATGAGCAGTTCTTC.

This clonotype appeared many times. The chain joins TRBV9 to TRBJ1-5; 8 nucleotides line up with TRBD1. V dropped 0 bases and J dropped 3; count of bases not matched to a gene: 2. The germline CDR1 and CDR2 sequences are SGDLS and YYNGEE. The CDR3 totals 15 residues. Written as DNA, the CDR3 is TGTGCCAGCAGCGTAGGGACAGGGTACAATCAGCCCCAGCATTTT. This gives the protein CASSVGTGYNQPQHF.

This clonotype was recorded at least ten times. The chain couples TRBV4-1 to TRBJ2-3; no clear D. CDR1 and CDR2 (germline): MGHRA, YSYEKL. The V and J ends lost 0 bases and 3 bases respectively, with 7 bases between them. This CDR3 region has 14 residues. This chain's CDR3 is CASSQERITDTQYF. The CDR3 nucleotides read TGCGCCAGCAGCCAAGAGCGGATTACAGATACGCAGTATTTT.

This clonotype was detected ten times or more. The V call is TRBV20-1, the J call TRBJ1-3; 10 nucleotides line up with TRBD1. Trimming took 5 bases from V and 2 from J; bases not matched to a gene: 6. The CDR3 length is 15 residues. CDR1 DFQATT and CDR2 SNEGSKA come from the germline V gene (reference sequence). CDR3 region: CSAAPGTGAGNTIYF. CDR3 nucleotide sequence: TGCAGTGCTGCGCCCGGGACAGGGGCTGGAAACACCATATATTTT.

This clonotype occurred many times. The rearrangement uses TRBV6-6 and TRBJ2-5; the match to TRBD2 covers 12 bases. Germline values: CDR1 MNHNY, CDR2 SVGAGI (reference sequence). V gave up 6 bases and J gave up 5 bases; unmatched junction bases: 4. CDR3 length equals 14 residues. CDR3 residues: CASRTSGSSETQYF. CDR3 nucleotides: TGTGCCAGCAGGACTAGCGGGAGCTCCGAGACCCAGTACTTC.

This clonotype was detected many times. This chain links TRBV27 with TRBJ2-3; D is undetermined. The V and J ends lost 3 bases and 8 bases respectively, with 6 bases between them. CDR3 length: 11 amino acids. CDR1 and CDR2 from the germline V gene are MNHEY and SMNVEV (reference sequence). The CDR3 sequence: CASSFGLTQYF. The CDR3 DNA follows: TGTGCCAGCAGTTTTGGGCTTACGCAGTATTTT.

The chain combines TRBV6-6 with TRBJ2-1; 10 bases map to TRBD2. CDR1 is MNHNY and CDR2 is SVGAGI in the germline V gene (reference sequence). There are 13 residues in the CDR3. V was pared by 8 bases and J by 7 bases, with 5 bases of the junction left unmatched. CDR3 sequence: CASWTSGFNEQFF. In DNA form, the CDR3 reads TGTGCCAGCTGGACTAGCGGATTTAATGAGCAGTTCTTC.

The J gene is TRBJ2-1, the V gene TRBV6-2 or TRBV6-3; D is undetermined. Per germline, CDR1 MNHEY and CDR2 SVGEGT. The CDR3 is 12 residues long. Trimming left V 6 bases short and J 9 bases short, with 12 bases between. The chain's CDR3 is CASRRALSEQFF. The DNA of the CDR3 is TGTGCCAGCAGGCGCGCCTTAAGTGAGCAGTTCTTC.

J is TRBJ1-1 and V is TRBV20-1; D might be TRBD1 (5 bases). V lost 6 bases, J lost 0 bases, and 11 bases lay in between. Germline V CDR1 and CDR2: DFQATT, SNEGSKA (reference sequence). The CDR3 is 13 residues long. CDR3 residues: CSAKGTLNTEAFF. CDR3 DNA sequence: TGCAGTGCAAAAGGGACGTTGAACACTGAAGCTTTCTTT.

V and J are TRBV15 and TRBJ2-7, with TRBD1 matching 11 bases. V lost 0 bases to trimming and J lost 7 bases; unmatched junction nucleotides: 8. This CDR3 is built from 16 residues. Germline CDR1 LNHNV, CDR2 YYDKDF (reference sequence). In DNA, the CDR3 is TGTGCCACCAGCAGAGATACAGGACAGGGGGCGAGGGAGCAGTACTTC. As protein: CATSRDTGQGAREQYF.

This clonotype was recorded at least ten times. CDR3 nucleotide sequence: TGCAGTGCTAGACAAGGACAGGGAGGTACTGAAGCTTTCTTT. This codes for CSARQGQGGTEAFF. V usage is TRBV20-1 and J usage is TRBJ1-1; 8 nucleotides match TRBD1. This CDR3 comprises 14 residues. CDR1 DFQATT and CDR2 SNEGSKA come from the germline V gene (reference sequence). The J segment lost 5 bases and the V segment lost 2 bases, leaving 7 bases of the junction unmatched.

The CDR3 loop reads CSVPPLGARETQYF. CDR3 in DNA: TGCAGCGTCCCACCACTGGGGGCGCGGGAGACCCAGTACTTC. This sequence joins TRBV29-1 and TRBJ2-5; the D gene is possibly TRBD1 (6 bases). The CDR3 runs to 14 residues. Germline CDR1 SQVTM, CDR2 ANQGSEA. V gave up 6 bases and J gave up 5 bases, with 19 bases separating them.

This clonotype was observed many times. The chain carries TRBV3-1 and TRBJ1-1; 10 bases line up with TRBD1. The ends lost 6 bases at V and 3 bases at J; junction bases unmatched: 4. The CDR3 spans 14 residues. Germline CDR1 and CDR2: LGHDT and YNNKEL (reference sequence). The CDR3 sequence is CASRPTGGHTEAFF. In nucleotides, the CDR3 is TGTGCCAGCAGACCGACAGGGGGCCACACTGAAGCTTTCTTT.

This clonotype was picked up many times. The chain employs TRBV7-3 and TRBJ1-6; no clear D. Trimming shortened V by 3 bases and J by 7 bases, and 10 bases separated the two germline ends. The CDR3 covers 14 residues. Germline V CDR1 and CDR2: SGHTA, FQGTGA. CDR3 sequence: CASSLRTENSPLHF. The CDR3 bases are TGTGCCAGCAGCTTGAGGACGGAAAATTCACCCCTCCACTTT.

In this sample, this clonotype turned up many times. The chain uses TRBV6-5 and TRBJ1-3, with D hard to call. CDR1 is MNHEY, CDR2 SVGAGI, per germline. This CDR3 contains 14 residues. Trimming removed 5 bases from V and 1 base from J, with 9 bases in between. The CDR3 DNA reads as TGTGCCAGCAGTCCTGGACCATCTGGAAACACCATATATTTT. It translates to CASSPGPSGNTIYF.

This clonotype was seen repeatedly, ten times or more. The genes are TRBV29-1 and TRBJ1-3, with TRBD1 identical over 9 bases. Germline V gene sequence: CDR1 SQVTM, CDR2 ANQGSEA. With V trimmed by 3 bases and J by 4 bases, 7 bases remained unmatched. The CDR3 has 15 amino acids. In DNA form, the CDR3 reads TGCAGCGTTGACGGGCTAGGACAGGGGGGAAACACCATATATTTT. Translated, it gives CSVDGLGQGGNTIYF.

In its sample, this clonotype was seen many times. The chain uses TRBV4-3 and TRBJ2-7; D is undetermined. Germline V CDR1 and CDR2: LGHNA, YSLEER. Trimming took off 0 bases at V and 4 bases at J, with 13 bases between the two ends. The CDR3 is made up of 15 amino acids. In DNA, the CDR3 is TGCGCCAGCAGCCAAGACAAGTGGGGTGGATACGAGCAGTACTTC. It encodes CASSQDKWGGYEQYF.

V usage is TRBV29-1 and J usage is TRBJ2-1; D may be TRBD1 or TRBD2 (5 bases each). V dropped 7 bases and J dropped 3 bases, with 13 bases sitting between them. The germline V gene encodes CDR1 SQVTM and CDR2 ANQGSEA. The CDR3 has 13 residues. CDR3 protein: CSGRDRDYNEQFF. The CDR3 DNA reads as TGCAGCGGCCGGGACCGCGACTACAATGAGCAGTTCTTC.

This clonotype was picked up many times. The junction and the germline gene differ at one end; a read error may be behind it. The chain couples TRBV12-3 or TRBV12-4 to TRBJ2-7; 7 nucleotides agree with TRBD1. The CDR3 length is 15 residues. CDR3 bases: TGTGCCAGCAGTTTAAGGCCCGGGACAGCTTCCTCGATGGCTTTC. Amino acids: CASSLRPGTASSMAF.

This clonotype has a count of ten or more. J is TRBJ1-5 and V is TRBV7-2; D remains unclear. The CDR3 covers 13 residues. V gave up 2 bases and J gave up 3 bases, with 5 bases separating them. From germline, CDR1 is SGHTA and CDR2 FQGNSA. This CDR3 reads CASSLIDNQPQHF. In DNA, the CDR3 is TGTGCCAGCAGCTTAATAGACAATCAGCCCCAGCATTTT.

This clonotype was seen at least ten times. The V call is TRBV29-1, the J call TRBJ2-5; TRBD2 matches at 7 bases. This CDR3 region has 12 residues. The germline CDR1 and CDR2 sequences are SQVTM and ANQGSEA. Trimming cost V 7 bases and J 0 bases; bases outside gene matches: 2. CDR3 in DNA: TGCAGCGGGGGGGGTCACCAAGAGACCCAGTACTTC. This encodes CSGGGHQETQYF.

This clonotype was detected ten times or more. V and J are TRBV12-3 or TRBV12-4 and TRBJ1-3, with D unresolved. CDR3 length equals 16 residues. Trimming stripped 8 bases from V and 0 bases from J, with 17 bases between. The DNA of the CDR3 is TGTGCCAGCCAGCAGCCGATGGGCCTCTCTGGAAACACCATATATTTT. Translation: CASQQPMGLSGNTIYF.

This clonotype appeared many times. V usage is TRBV6-6 and J usage is TRBJ1-5; D is unresolved. Looked up from germline, CDR1 is MNHNY and CDR2 is SVGAGI (reference sequence). The V end was cut by 0 bases, the J end by 4 bases, with 13 bases between. The CDR3 runs 16 residues. Here the CDR3 DNA reads TGTGCCAGCAGTTACTCGAGAGGACGGGAAAATCAGCCCCAGCATTTT. It codes for CASSYSRGRENQPQHF.